Listed here are 17 T cell receptor beta chains from one sample, sequenced in a study of cytomegalovirus exposure and HLA in healthy donors. A multiplex PCR was run with 60 Vbeta primers and 13 Jbeta primers. Repertoires were generated with immunoSEQ multiplex PCR, while TCRdb's copy carries only in-frame clones and drops some. The sample lists around 100,000 clones, 78% occurring once. Sequences were obtained from PBMCs. The source is a woman aged 40 to 49 in good health and CMV-seropositive.

The rearrangement uses TRBV7-9 and TRBJ2-1, with D possibly matching TRBD2 (5 bases). The ends were cut back, 5 bases at V and 0 bases at J, with 11 bases in the middle. The CDR3 totals 15 residues. CDR1 and CDR2 from the germline V gene are SEHNR and FQNEAQ (reference sequence). CDR3 DNA sequence: TGTGCCAGCAGCGATACTAGGAGCTCCTACAATGAGCAGTTCTTC. Translated: CASSDTRSSYNEQFF.

This clone was observed once. The rearrangement joins TRBV5-1 to TRBJ2-5, with 7 nucleotides matching TRBD1. With 9 bases clipped from V and 1 base from J, the junction kept 9 bases outside the gene matches. This CDR3 has 14 amino acids. Germline V gene lookup returns CDR1 SGHRS and CDR2 YFSETQ. CDR3 coding DNA: TGCGCCATCGAAGGGGGCGGGCCCCAAGAGACCCAGTACTTC. As protein: CAIEGGGPQETQYF.

The chain carries TRBV5-1 and TRBJ2-5; D is ambiguous. Germline-derived CDR1 and CDR2 are SGHRS and YFSETQ. CDR3 length equals 12 residues. V was pared by 0 bases and J by 7 bases, with 7 bases between. CDR3 sequence (DNA): TGCGCCAGCAGCTTGGACTGGGCGACCCAGTACTTC. This gives the protein CASSLDWATQYF. The full variable domain, with the rest looked up from reference TRBV5-1 and TRBJ2-5, is KAGVTQTPRYLIKTRGQQVTLSCSPISGHRSVSWYQQTPGQGLQFLFEYFSETQRNKGNFPGRFSGRQFSNSRSEMNVSTLELGDSALYLCASSLDWATQYFGPGTRLLVL.

To note about this clone: One end of the junction does not line up with germline, which may come from a read error. This sequence joins TRBV7-9 and TRBJ2-7; a possible D gene is TRBD2 (7 bases). CDR3 size: 18 residues. CDR1 and CDR2 from the germline V gene are SEHNR and FQNEAQ (reference sequence). CDR3 sequence reads: CSSSPGGGGGTVTYEQYF. DNA for the CDR3: TGTTCCAGCAGCCCGGGGGGCGGGGGCGGGACGGTAACCTACGAGCAGTACTTC.

The chain has TRBV4-1 and TRBJ2-5; 10 bases are shared with TRBD2. CDR3 size: 16 residues. J was trimmed by 5 bases and V by 0 bases; bases with no gene match: 6. CDR1 and CDR2 (germline): MGHRA, YSYEKL. For the CDR3, the DNA is TGCGCCAGCAGCCAAGAGGAAGCGGGAGGGCCGGAGACCCAGTACTTC. Translation: CASSQEEAGGPETQYF.

The V call is TRBV7-9, the J call TRBJ1-1, with unresolved D. The CDR3 is 14 residues long. Germline V gives CDR1 SEHNR, CDR2 FQNEAQ (reference sequence). Trimming removed 5 bases from V and 0 bases from J, with 10 bases in between. CDR3 nucleotide sequence: TGTGCCAGCAGCACGACTGACTTGAACACTGAAGCTTTCTTT. It encodes CASSTTDLNTEAFF.

The V gene is TRBV15, the J gene TRBJ2-7; D unresolved. This CDR3 is built from 14 residues. Germline assignment: CDR1 LNHNV and CDR2 YYDKDF (reference sequence). Trimming cost V 0 bases and J 6 bases, with 12 bases left between them. As DNA, the CDR3 is TGTGCCACCAGCAGAGACCCCAGCGTTGGCGAGCAGTACTTC. This translates into CATSRDPSVGEQYF.

The J gene is TRBJ1-6, the V gene TRBV7-8; D possibly corresponds to TRBD1 (6 bases). The CDR3 contains 13 residues. The V end was cut by 9 bases, the J end by 7 bases, with 13 bases between. Germline assignment: CDR1 SGHVS and CDR2 FQNEAQ. The CDR3 nucleotides read TGTGCCAGTGGAGACAGGTTGAATTCACCCCTCCACTTT. This translates into CASGDRLNSPLHF.

The CDR3, as DNA: TGTGCCAGCAGGGTCGCACAAATAAATTCACCCCTCCACTTT. Its translation: CASRVAQINSPLHF. The chain employs TRBV7-8 and TRBJ1-6; D is unclear. This CDR3 is 14 amino acids long. Trimming pared 6 bases from V and 7 bases from J, leaving 13 bases between. Per the germline V gene, CDR1 is SGHVS and CDR2 is FQNEAQ. The full variable domain, completed using reference TRBV7-8 and TRBJ1-6, is GAGVSQSPRYKVAKRGQDVALRCDPISGHVSLFWYQQALGQGPEFLTYFQNEAQLDKSGLPSDRFFAERPEGSVSTLKIQRTQQEDSAVYLCASRVAQINSPLHFGNGTRLTVT.

This clone was observed a few times. The identical CDR3 is also encoded by other nucleotide sequences in the sample. CDR3 DNA: TGTGCCAGCAGCCTACAGGGGAACACAGATACGCAGTATTTT. Translated: CASSLQGNTDTQYF. The V call is TRBV6-5, the J call TRBJ2-3, with 7 nucleotides matching TRBD1. The CDR3 spans 14 residues. From germline, CDR1 is MNHEY and CDR2 SVGAGI. The V and J ends lost 6 bases and 2 bases, in that order; junction bases with no gene match: 5.

The chain has TRBV2 and TRBJ2-5, with 12 positions matching TRBD2. The CDR3 has 16 residues. Per the germline V gene, CDR1 is SNHLY and CDR2 is FYNNEI. J lost 5 bases, V lost 7 bases, and 11 bases had no gene match. The CDR3 here is CASNGLAGKAGETQYF. The CDR3 DNA is TGTGCCAGCAACGGACTAGCGGGGAAAGCGGGGGAGACCCAGTACTTC.

The chain couples TRBV29-1 to TRBJ2-7; 7 bases are a match to TRBD2. CDR3 size: 14 residues. Germline CDR1 is SQVTM and CDR2 is ANQGSEA. Trimming took 5 bases from V and 0 from J; bases not matched to a gene: 7. The CDR3 DNA reads TGCAGCGTTAAACTCGGCGGGGGCTCCTACGAGCAGTACTTC. Its protein is CSVKLGGGSYEQYF.

J is TRBJ2-5 and V is TRBV7-9; 9 bases map to TRBD2. The germline CDR1 and CDR2 sequences are SEHNR and FQNEAQ (reference sequence). Unmatched junction bases numbered 9, after V lost 5 bases and J lost 5 bases. The CDR3 loop spans 15 amino acids. In DNA, the CDR3 is TGTGCCAGCAGCCCCGGGGACGCGGGAGGGGAGACCCAGTACTTC. Translating gives CASSPGDAGGETQYF.

The genes are TRBV5-6 and TRBJ2-3; 7 nucleotides line up with TRBD2. Germline CDR1 SGHDT, CDR2 YYEEEE. The CDR3 is made up of 16 amino acids. J gave up 0 bases and V 2 bases, and 6 bases lay outside the gene matches. The CDR3 here is CASSFPIAGSTDTQYF. CDR3 nucleotides: TGTGCCAGCAGCTTTCCCATAGCGGGTAGCACAGATACGCAGTATTTT.

The chain carries TRBV6-1 and TRBJ2-3, with 9 bases matching TRBD1. The CDR3 has 17 residues. Looked up from germline, CDR1 is MNHNS and CDR2 is SASEGT. Trimming at V came to 0 bases and at J to 2 bases, leaving 6 bases not matched to a gene. The CDR3 spells CASSEAAGTGPTDTQYF. The CDR3 DNA follows: TGTGCCAGCAGTGAAGCCGCGGGGACAGGGCCCACAGATACGCAGTATTTT.

This clone was recorded once. The genes are TRBV10-3 and TRBJ2-1; TRBD2 matches at 9 bases. CDR3 length: 17 residues. Germline CDR1 ENHRY, CDR2 SYGVKD. The J segment lost 7 bases and the V segment lost 5 bases, leaving 15 bases of the junction unmatched. The CDR3 region has the DNA TGTGCCATCAGTAAAAATAGCGGGAGAGGGAGTGGGAATGAGCAGTTCTTC. This encodes CAISKNSGRGSGNEQFF.

CDR3 coding DNA: TGTGCCAGCAGCTGGGGACAGGCCACTGAAGCTTTCTTT. This encodes CASSWGQATEAFF. This chain joins TRBV5-4 and TRBJ1-1; 8 nucleotides match TRBD1. V lost 3 bases and J lost 4; bases outside the gene matches: 2. The germline V gene encodes CDR1 SGHNT and CDR2 YYREEE (reference sequence). This CDR3 has 13 residues.